The next 30 T cell receptor beta chains were all read from a single sample in a study of cytomegalovirus exposure and HLA in healthy donors. PCR was performed using 60 Vbeta and 13 Jbeta primers. Generated by immunoSEQ multiplex PCR, the TCRdb table keeps only in-frame clones and is missing some. The sample has approximately 170,000 clones, 68% seen once. Sequenced: PBMCs. The receptors were gathered from a man aged 45-65 years in good health and CMV-seronegative.

This clone occurred once. The J gene is TRBJ1-5, the V gene TRBV19; D gene ambiguous. The CDR3 consists of 15 residues. V lost 6 bases, J lost 0 bases, and 12 bases lay in between. In germline, CDR1 is LNHDA, CDR2 SQIVND (reference sequence). CDR3 sequence (DNA): TGTGCCAGTAGCCCTCAGAGGGATAGCAATCAGCCCCAGCATTTT. This codes for CASSPQRDSNQPQHF.

V and J are TRBV6-1 and TRBJ2-3, with 7 bases fitting TRBD2. The V and J ends lost 4 bases and 4 bases, in that order; junction bases with no gene match: 14. The CDR3 consists of 17 residues. Germline values: CDR1 MNHNS, CDR2 SASEGT. The CDR3 sequence: CASSAVSLAVGADTQYF. The CDR3 region has the DNA TGTGCCAGCAGTGCAGTCTCCCTAGCGGTAGGGGCAGATACGCAGTATTTT.

The chain carries TRBV14 and TRBJ1-3; D gene unclear. Germline-derived CDR1 and CDR2 are SGHDN and FVKESK. With 0 bases removed from V and 4 bases from J, the gap between germline ends came to 10 bases. CDR3 length: 15 amino acids. CDR3 loop: CASSQDRVSGNTIYF. In nucleotides, the CDR3 is TGTGCCAGCAGCCAAGACCGGGTGTCGGGAAACACCATATATTTT.

The rearrangement uses TRBV5-6 and TRBJ1-1; D perhaps matches TRBD1 (5 bases). This CDR3 comprises 14 residues. The germline V and J ends were trimmed by 3 bases and 7 bases, with 16 bases remaining between them. Germline CDR1 SGHDT, CDR2 YYEEEE. CDR3 in amino acids: CASSSPTESIEAFF. For the CDR3, the DNA is TGTGCCAGCAGCTCGCCGACAGAGTCCATTGAAGCTTTCTTT.

The chain couples TRBV29-1 to TRBJ1-1, with TRBD1 matching over 9 bases. CDR3 size: 14 residues. V lost 6 bases to trimming and J lost 6 bases; unmatched junction nucleotides: 11. CDR1 and CDR2 (germline): SQVTM, ANQGSEA. In DNA, the CDR3 is TGCAGCGTCCAGGGGACAGGGAGGGGTCCTGAAGCTTTCTTT. Protein: CSVQGTGRGPEAFF.

V gene TRBV27 combines with J gene TRBJ2-3, with 9 nucleotides matching TRBD1. The CDR3 is made up of 15 amino acids. Trimming cost V 8 bases and J 2 bases; bases outside gene matches: 8. Germline-derived CDR1 and CDR2 are MNHEY and SMNVEV (reference sequence). The CDR3: CASGSNRGHTDTQYF. DNA of the CDR3: TGTGCCAGCGGTTCTAACAGGGGGCACACAGATACGCAGTATTTT.

This chain connects TRBV5-1 to TRBJ2-7; D is unresolved. This CDR3 has 12 amino acids. Trimming took off 1 base at V and 4 bases at J, with 6 bases between the two ends. From germline, CDR1 is SGHRS and CDR2 YFSETQ. CDR3 bases: TGCGCCAGCAGCTTGCCGGGTTACGAGCAGTACTTC. Translated, it gives CASSLPGYEQYF.

The CDR3 protein is CASSAANTGELFF. CDR3 nucleotides: TGTGCCAGCAGTGCGGCGAACACCGGGGAGCTGTTTTTT. V usage is TRBV6-4 and J usage is TRBJ2-2; D remains ambiguous. Looked up from germline, CDR1 is MRHNA and CDR2 is SNTAGT. This CDR3 spans 13 amino acids. Trimming pared 4 bases from V and 0 bases from J, leaving 3 bases between.

This rearrangement joins TRBV18 to TRBJ1-6, with TRBD1 matching 9 bases. The germline CDR1 and CDR2 sequences are KGHSH and LQKENI. J was trimmed by 14 bases and V by 3 bases; bases with no gene match: 20. The CDR3 loop spans 18 amino acids. CDR3 bases: TGTGCCAGCTCACCTTTGGGCCCGTCGGACAGGGGCCCGTCGACCCTCCACTTT. Protein: CASSPLGPSDRGPSTLHF. Combining the CDR3 with reference TRBV18 and TRBJ1-6 gives the whole variable domain NAGVMQNPRHLVRRRGQEARLRCSPMKGHSHVYWYRQLPEEGLKFMVYLQKENIIDESGMPKERFSAEFPKEGPSILRIQQVVRGDSAAYFCASSPLGPSDRGPSTLHFGNGTRLTVT.

The rearrangement links TRBV7-2 to TRBJ2-2; TRBD2 matches 7 bases. The J segment lost 4 bases and the V segment lost 5 bases, leaving 10 bases of the junction unmatched. This CDR3 contains 16 residues. Germline V lookup: CDR1 SGHTA, CDR2 FQGNSA. CDR3 amino acids: CASSPWGGSFTGELFF. CDR3 DNA sequence: TGTGCCAGCAGCCCTTGGGGCGGGAGCTTCACCGGGGAGCTGTTTTTT.

The rearrangement joins TRBV11-2 to TRBJ1-2; D gene ambiguous. This CDR3 region has 14 residues. The germline V gene has CDR1 SGHAT and CDR2 FQNNGV. Trimming stripped 0 bases from V and 7 bases from J, with 12 bases between. The CDR3 sequence is CASSLEPGTFGYTF. The CDR3 nucleotides read TGTGCCAGCAGCTTAGAACCAGGAACCTTTGGCTACACCTTC.

The V call is TRBV4-1, the J call TRBJ2-7; D not certain. V was cut by 0 bases and J by 0 bases, with 12 bases left in between. Germline CDR1 reads MGHRA; CDR2 reads YSYEKL. CDR3 length equals 16 residues. Here the CDR3 DNA reads TGCGCCAGCAGCCAAGAAAGCCATCTTAGCTCCTACGAGCAGTACTTC. Its protein product is CASSQESHLSSYEQYF.

This chain connects TRBV19 to TRBJ1-4; D is perhaps TRBD1 (5 bases). Germline CDR1 and CDR2: LNHDA and SQIVND (reference sequence). Between the trimmed V and J ends, which lost 6 bases and 8 bases, there was a span of 16 bases. This CDR3 is 14 amino acids long. The CDR3 DNA reads as TGTGCCAGTAGAACAACAGGAAGGGCCGAAAAACTGTTTTTT. It specifies CASRTTGRAEKLFF.

The chain is built from TRBV5-1 and TRBJ2-5; 10 positions match TRBD1. Germline loops: CDR1 SGHRS, CDR2 YFSETQ. The CDR3 consists of 16 residues. V shed 1 base and J 4 bases; nucleotides not matched to a gene: 7. The CDR3 here is CASSLSVDRGSETQYF. The CDR3, as DNA: TGCGCCAGCAGCTTGTCCGTGGACAGGGGGTCAGAGACCCAGTACTTC.

The chain is built from TRBV7-9 and TRBJ2-5, with 14 positions matching TRBD2. The V gene's germline CDR1 is SEHNR and CDR2 FQNEAQ (reference sequence). The CDR3 is 15 residues long. Losses at the gene ends were 5 bases for V and 5 bases for J; bases not matched to a gene: 4. The CDR3 region has the DNA TGTGCCAGCAGCCAGGGACTAGCGGGGGTGGAGACCCAGTACTTC. It is translated as CASSQGLAGVETQYF. The variable domain in full, with the rest retrieved from reference TRBV7-9 and TRBJ2-5, is DTGVSQNPRHKITKRGQNVTFRCDPISEHNRLYWYRQTLGQGPEFLTYFQNEAQLEKSRLLSDRFSAERPKGSFSTLEIQRTEQGDSAMYLCASSQGLAGVETQYFGPGTRLLVL.

This chain uses TRBV6-5 with TRBJ1-2; D is unresolved. This CDR3 contains 13 residues. The V end was cut by 4 bases, the J end by 5 bases, with 11 bases between. Germline V gives CDR1 MNHEY, CDR2 SVGAGI. The CDR3 reads CASSLSDTYGYTF. As DNA, the CDR3 is TGTGCCAGCAGTTTATCAGACACTTATGGCTACACCTTC.

The V and J genes are TRBV6-6 and TRBJ1-4, with D possibly being TRBD1 (6 bases). V lost 5 bases, J lost 8 bases, and 15 bases lay in between. This CDR3 has 14 residues. Germline V gene lookup returns CDR1 MNHNY and CDR2 SVGAGI (reference sequence). CDR3 nucleotide sequence: TGTGCCAGCAGTCGATCAGGGGTAGGGGAAAAACTGTTTTTT. It specifies CASSRSGVGEKLFF.

The genes are TRBV5-5 and TRBJ1-2, with 9 bases aligning to TRBD1. This CDR3 spans 15 amino acids. The germline CDR1 and CDR2 sequences are SGHKS and YYEKEE (reference sequence). J lost 7 bases, V lost 0 bases, and 7 bases had no gene match. The CDR3 region is CASSLEGTGTRGYTF. CDR3 DNA: TGTGCCAGCAGCTTGGAGGGGACAGGGACGCGTGGCTACACCTTC. The full variable domain, in which reference TRBV5-5 and TRBJ1-2 provide the parts outside the CDR3, is DAGVTQSPTHLIKTRGQQVTLRCSPISGHKSVSWYQQVLGQGPQFIFQYYEKEERGRGNFPDRFSARQFPNYSSELNVNALLLGDSALYLCASSLEGTGTRGYTFGSGTRLTVV.

This clone was recorded a few times. The rearrangement links TRBV7-9 to TRBJ1-4; 7 nucleotides agree with TRBD1. The CDR3 has 15 amino acids. Unmatched junction bases numbered 2, after V lost 1 base and J lost 3 bases. Germline V gene data show CDR1 as SEHNR and CDR2 as FQNEAQ (reference sequence). The chain's CDR3 is CASSLVQGPNEKLFF. DNA for the CDR3: TGTGCCAGCAGCTTAGTACAGGGGCCTAATGAAAAACTGTTTTTT.

The V and J genes are TRBV6-5 and TRBJ1-5, with D possibly being TRBD1 (5 bases). The V end was cut by 6 bases, the J end by 4 bases, with 16 bases between. The V gene's germline CDR1 is MNHEY and CDR2 SVGAGI. This CDR3 comprises 15 residues. The CDR3 is CASSPIQGGNQPQHF. CDR3 bases: TGTGCCAGCAGCCCCATCCAGGGAGGAAATCAGCCCCAGCATTTT.

The chain uses TRBV2 and TRBJ2-1, with D maybe TRBD1 (6 bases). V dropped 5 bases and J dropped 7 bases, with 15 bases sitting between them. Germline CDR1 and CDR2: SNHLY and FYNNEI. CDR3 size: 14 residues. CDR3 in DNA: TGTGCCAGCAGTCTTAGTAGGGGGACAAATGAGCAGTTCTTC. Its protein is CASSLSRGTNEQFF.

J is TRBJ1-4 and V is TRBV7-2; the D gene is possibly TRBD1 (5 bases). The CDR3 has 14 residues. Per the germline V gene, CDR1 is SGHTA and CDR2 is FQGNSA. V shed 3 bases and J shed 7 bases, with 12 bases lying between them. This CDR3 reads CASSLEGGGEKLFF. DNA of the CDR3: TGTGCCAGCAGCTTGGAGGGTGGGGGTGAAAAACTGTTTTTT.

The genes are TRBV5-1 and TRBJ1-4, with D perhaps TRBD1 (5 bases). The germline CDR1 and CDR2 sequences are SGHRS and YFSETQ. The CDR3 totals 14 residues. The V end lost 6 bases, the J end lost 4 bases, and 13 bases lay between the germline ends. This CDR3 is CASTERGDNEKLFF. The CDR3 coding sequence is TGCGCCAGCACCGAACGGGGGGATAATGAAAAACTGTTTTTT.

The chain employs TRBV6-5 and TRBJ2-7; tentatively, D is TRBD1 (7 bases). V lost 8 bases to trimming and J lost 0 bases, with 17 bases between them. Germline assignment: CDR1 MNHEY and CDR2 SVGAGI. The CDR3 length is 15 residues. The chain's CDR3 is CASGGTGQSSYEQYF. In nucleotides, the CDR3 is TGTGCCAGCGGGGGGACGGGACAGAGCTCCTACGAGCAGTACTTC.

This chain connects TRBV2 to TRBJ2-5, with D maybe TRBD1 (6 bases). The J call may be mistaken, given a closer DNA end match to TRBJ2-7. Germline V CDR1 and CDR2: SNHLY, FYNNEI. The CDR3 runs 14 residues. CDR3 loop: CASSGEQGSYEQYF. The CDR3 nucleotides read TGTGCCAGCAGTGGGGAACAGGGCTCCTACGAGCAGTACTTC.

The chain is built from TRBV5-1 and TRBJ2-2; D possibly corresponds to TRBD2 (6 bases). The CDR3 consists of 16 residues. V lost 0 bases, J lost 5 bases, and 14 bases lay in between. Germline V gene data show CDR1 as SGHRS and CDR2 as YFSETQ. The CDR3 DNA is TGCGCCAGCAGCTTGGGGGTGCGGGGCGTTACCGGGGAGCTGTTTTTT. Translated: CASSLGVRGVTGELFF.

This chain connects TRBV18 to TRBJ2-1; 9 bases match TRBD1. Trimming took 3 bases from V and 8 from J; bases not matched to a gene: 5. Per the germline V gene, CDR1 is KGHSH and CDR2 is LQKENI. The CDR3 runs 14 residues. The CDR3 here is CASSPGTGWDEQFF. The CDR3 DNA reads as TGTGCCAGCTCACCCGGGACAGGGTGGGATGAGCAGTTCTTC.

This clone was counted between two and nine times. CDR3 loop: CAISESADRATSTNEKLFF. DNA of the CDR3: TGTGCCATCAGTGAGTCTGCGGACAGGGCGACCTCAACTAATGAAAAACTGTTTTTT. V is TRBV10-3 and J is TRBJ1-4; 8 nucleotides line up with TRBD1. Germline-derived CDR1 and CDR2 are ENHRY and SYGVKD. The trim removed 0 bases at V and 0 bases at J, leaving 9 bases unmatched. The CDR3 spans 19 residues.

This chain joins TRBV28 and TRBJ2-1, with D perhaps TRBD2 (5 bases). The CDR3 is made up of 16 amino acids. With 7 bases removed from V and 0 bases from J, the gap between germline ends came to 16 bases. Germline V CDR1 and CDR2: MDHEN, SYDVKM. The CDR3 sequence: CASTPTGLSSYNEQFF. DNA for the CDR3: TGTGCCAGCACTCCCACGGGGTTAAGCTCCTACAATGAGCAGTTCTTC.

V gene TRBV5-5 combines with J gene TRBJ1-1, with D tentatively TRBD1 (5 bases). The CDR3 totals 14 residues. V lost 5 bases and J lost 5, with 16 bases in between. CDR1 SGHKS and CDR2 YYEKEE come from the germline V gene (reference sequence). CDR3 sequence: CASSLTWGETEAFF. The CDR3 nucleotides read TGTGCCAGCAGTCTGACCTGGGGGGAGACTGAAGCTTTCTTT.